The present entry profiles one TCR beta chain with its context. MiXCR was run by TCRdb on the 5' RACE reads, yielding one entry per CDR3 protein. The table shows about 900,000 distinct CDR3 sequences, with 12% occurring only once. This record belongs to a study of identical twins. Looked up from germline, CDR1 is SEHNR and CDR2 is FQNEAQ (reference sequence). V gave up 3 bases and J gave up 6 bases; unmatched junction bases: 13. The CDR3 is made up of 16 amino acids. These data were likewise used in another study, on yellow fever vaccine responses in identical twins.

Material: PBMCs. V usage is TRBV7-9 and J usage is TRBJ1-1, with TRBD1 identical over 7 bases. The TCR sequence derives from a woman aged 18-29 years in good health. CDR3 bases: TGTGCCAGCAGCTTCGACAGGGACATCCCCGTCGCTGAAGCTTTCTTT. Protein product: CASSFDRDIPVAEAFF.